The present T cell receptor beta chain was sequenced within a study of graft-versus-host responses after intestinal transplantation. About this clone itself: What it binds is not known.

Profiling relied on immunoSEQ multiplex PCR, and the TCRdb table lists in-frame clones only, not all of them. The sample records tens of thousands of clones, roughly 90% being singletons. The germline V gene has CDR1 SGHDT and CDR2 YYEEEE. Trimming left V 4 bases short and J 7 bases short, with 14 bases between. This CDR3 is built from 13 residues. This receptor was obtained from a human donor who received an intestinal transplant. The chain has TRBV5-6 and TRBJ2-5, with a tentative D call TRBD2 (6 bases). The sample here was unstimulated CD8+ T cells sorted from spleen or lymph node cells, taken before intestinal transplant. The CDR3 sequence: CASSLTGGVTQYF. CDR3 nucleotide sequence: TGTGCCAGCAGCCTCACAGGAGGGGTGACCCAGTACTTC.